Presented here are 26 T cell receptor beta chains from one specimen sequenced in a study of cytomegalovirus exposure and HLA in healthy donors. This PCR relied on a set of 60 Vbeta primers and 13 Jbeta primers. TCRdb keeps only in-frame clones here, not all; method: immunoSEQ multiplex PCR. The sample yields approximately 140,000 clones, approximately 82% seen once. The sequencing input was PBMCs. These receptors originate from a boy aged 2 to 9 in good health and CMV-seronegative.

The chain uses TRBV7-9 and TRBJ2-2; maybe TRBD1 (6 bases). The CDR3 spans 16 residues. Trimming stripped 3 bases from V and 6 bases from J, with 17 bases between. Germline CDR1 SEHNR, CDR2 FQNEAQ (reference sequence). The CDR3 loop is CASSFATGLGAGELFF. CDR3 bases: TGTGCCAGCAGCTTCGCGACAGGATTGGGTGCCGGGGAGCTGTTTTTT.

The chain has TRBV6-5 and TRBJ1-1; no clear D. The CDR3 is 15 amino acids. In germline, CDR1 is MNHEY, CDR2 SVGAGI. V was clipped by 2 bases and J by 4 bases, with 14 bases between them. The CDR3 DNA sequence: TGTGCCAGCAGTTACGCGAGGGCCAGTTCCACTGAAGCTTTCTTT. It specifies CASSYARASSTEAFF.

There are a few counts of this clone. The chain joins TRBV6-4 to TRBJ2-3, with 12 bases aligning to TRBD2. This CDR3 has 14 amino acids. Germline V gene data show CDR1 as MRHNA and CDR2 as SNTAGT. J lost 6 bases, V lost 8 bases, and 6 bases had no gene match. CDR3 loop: CASASGGAGDTQYF. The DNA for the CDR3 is TGTGCCAGCGCTAGCGGGGGGGCCGGGGATACGCAGTATTTT.

The CDR3 sequence is CASSPSGGREQYV. CDR3 bases: TGTGCCAGCAGTCCGTCTGGGGGTCGGGAGCAGTACGTC. V usage is TRBV7-8 and J usage is TRBJ2-7; D may be TRBD1 or TRBD2 (5 bases each). The CDR3 is 13 amino acids. The ends were cut back, 6 bases at V and 7 bases at J, with 16 bases in the middle. Germline CDR1 reads SGHVS; CDR2 reads FQNEAQ.

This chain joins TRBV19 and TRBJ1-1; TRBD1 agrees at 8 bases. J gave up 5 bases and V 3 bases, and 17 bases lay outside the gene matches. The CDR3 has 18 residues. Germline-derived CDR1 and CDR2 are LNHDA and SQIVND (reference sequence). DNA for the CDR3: TGTGCCAGTAGTATCTTGGGACCCAGACAGGGGTGGGGGACTGAAGCTTTCTTT. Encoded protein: CASSILGPRQGWGTEAFF.

The CDR3 DNA reads as TGTGCCAGCAGCCAAGATACAGGGGTTCCCTACGAGCAGTACTTC. Translated: CASSQDTGVPYEQYF. This chain uses TRBV4-2 with TRBJ2-7, with TRBD1 matching over 7 bases. CDR1 is LGHNA, CDR2 YNFKEQ, per germline. The CDR3 length is 15 residues. The junction had 4 bases not matched to a gene; V was cut back by 0 bases and J by 2 bases.

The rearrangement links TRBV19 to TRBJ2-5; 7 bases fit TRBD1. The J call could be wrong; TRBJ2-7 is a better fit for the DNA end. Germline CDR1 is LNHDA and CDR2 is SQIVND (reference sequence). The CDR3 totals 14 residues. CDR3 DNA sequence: TGTGCCAGTAGTATTTCGGGACAGCTCTACGAGCAGTACTTC. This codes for CASSISGQLYEQYF.

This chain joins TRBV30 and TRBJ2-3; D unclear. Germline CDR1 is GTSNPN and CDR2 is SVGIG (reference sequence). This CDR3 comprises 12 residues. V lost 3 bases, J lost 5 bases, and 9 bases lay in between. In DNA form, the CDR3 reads TGTGCCTGGAGCGTGTTGAGAGATACGCAGTATTTT. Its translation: CAWSVLRDTQYF.

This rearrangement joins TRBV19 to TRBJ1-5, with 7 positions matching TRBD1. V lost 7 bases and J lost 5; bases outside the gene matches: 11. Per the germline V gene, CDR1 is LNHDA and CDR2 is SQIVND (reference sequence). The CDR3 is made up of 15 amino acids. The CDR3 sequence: CASNNRDRLYQPQHF. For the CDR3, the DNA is TGTGCCAGTAACAACCGGGACAGACTATATCAGCCCCAGCATTTT.

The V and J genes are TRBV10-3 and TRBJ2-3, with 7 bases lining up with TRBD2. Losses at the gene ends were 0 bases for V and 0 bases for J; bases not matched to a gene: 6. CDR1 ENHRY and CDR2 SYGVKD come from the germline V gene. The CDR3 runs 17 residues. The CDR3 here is CAISESKASGSTDTQYF. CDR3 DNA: TGTGCCATCAGTGAGTCGAAGGCTAGCGGCAGCACAGATACGCAGTATTTT.

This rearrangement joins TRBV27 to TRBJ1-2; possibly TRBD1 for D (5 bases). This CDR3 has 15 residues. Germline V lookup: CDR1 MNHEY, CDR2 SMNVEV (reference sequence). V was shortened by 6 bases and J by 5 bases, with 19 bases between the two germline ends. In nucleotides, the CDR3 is TGTGCCAGCAGAGGTCCCGGGCAGGACACTTATGGCTACACCTTC. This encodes CASRGPGQDTYGYTF.

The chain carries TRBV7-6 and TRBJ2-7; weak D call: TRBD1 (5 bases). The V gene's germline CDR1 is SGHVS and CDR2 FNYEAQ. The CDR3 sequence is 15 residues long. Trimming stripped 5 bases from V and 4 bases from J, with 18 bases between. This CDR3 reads CASSPGTTGSYEQYF. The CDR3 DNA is TGTGCCAGCAGCCCCGGAACCACAGGTTCGTACGAGCAGTACTTC.

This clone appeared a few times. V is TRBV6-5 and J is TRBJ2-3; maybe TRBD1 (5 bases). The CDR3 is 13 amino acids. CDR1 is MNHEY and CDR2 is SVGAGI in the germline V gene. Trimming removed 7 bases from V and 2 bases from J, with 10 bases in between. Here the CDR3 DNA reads TGTGCCAGCACCCCAGGGCACACAGATACGCAGTATTTT. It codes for CASTPGHTDTQYF.

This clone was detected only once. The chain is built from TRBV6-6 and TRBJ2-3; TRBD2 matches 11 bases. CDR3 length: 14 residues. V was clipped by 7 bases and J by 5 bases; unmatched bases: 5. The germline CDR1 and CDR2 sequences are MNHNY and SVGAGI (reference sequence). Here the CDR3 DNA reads TGTGCCAGCATCCTAGCGGGAGGAGGAGATACGCAGTATTTT. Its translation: CASILAGGGDTQYF.

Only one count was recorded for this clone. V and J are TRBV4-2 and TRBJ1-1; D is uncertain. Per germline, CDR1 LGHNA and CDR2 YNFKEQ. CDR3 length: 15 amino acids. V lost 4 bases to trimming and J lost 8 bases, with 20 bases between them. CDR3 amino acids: CASSPLGDRNVEAFF. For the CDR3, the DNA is TGTGCCAGCAGCCCCTTGGGAGACCGAAACGTGGAAGCTTTCTTT.

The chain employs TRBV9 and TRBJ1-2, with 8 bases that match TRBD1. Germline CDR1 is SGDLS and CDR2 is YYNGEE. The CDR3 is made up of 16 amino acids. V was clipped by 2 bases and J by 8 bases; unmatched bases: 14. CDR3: CASSVFFTPGQGGYTF. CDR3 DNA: TGTGCCAGCAGCGTGTTTTTTACCCCCGGACAGGGCGGCTACACCTTC.

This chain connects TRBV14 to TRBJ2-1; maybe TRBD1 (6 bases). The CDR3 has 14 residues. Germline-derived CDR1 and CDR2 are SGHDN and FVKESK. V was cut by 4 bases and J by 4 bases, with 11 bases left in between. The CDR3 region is CASSPRGNYNEQFF. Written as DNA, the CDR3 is TGTGCCAGCAGCCCGAGGGGGAATTACAATGAGCAGTTCTTC.

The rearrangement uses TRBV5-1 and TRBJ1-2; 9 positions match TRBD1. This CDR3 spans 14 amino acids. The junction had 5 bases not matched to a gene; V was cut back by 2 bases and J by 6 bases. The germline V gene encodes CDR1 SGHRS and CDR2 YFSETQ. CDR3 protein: CASSFIQGANGYTF. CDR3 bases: TGCGCCAGCAGCTTTATACAGGGGGCTAATGGCTACACCTTC.

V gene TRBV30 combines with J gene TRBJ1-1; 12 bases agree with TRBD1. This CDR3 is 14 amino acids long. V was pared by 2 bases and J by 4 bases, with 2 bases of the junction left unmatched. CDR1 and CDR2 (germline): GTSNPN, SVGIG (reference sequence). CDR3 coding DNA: TGTGCCTGGAGTTTGGGACAGGGGGCCACTGAAGCTTTCTTT. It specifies CAWSLGQGATEAFF.

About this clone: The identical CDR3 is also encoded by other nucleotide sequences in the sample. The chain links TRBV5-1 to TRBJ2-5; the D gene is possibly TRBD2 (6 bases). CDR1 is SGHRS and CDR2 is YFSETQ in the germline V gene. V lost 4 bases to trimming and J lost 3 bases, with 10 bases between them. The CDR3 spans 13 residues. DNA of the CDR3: TGCGCCAGCAGCGCGGGACTGGAAGAGACCCAGTACTTC. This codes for CASSAGLEETQYF.

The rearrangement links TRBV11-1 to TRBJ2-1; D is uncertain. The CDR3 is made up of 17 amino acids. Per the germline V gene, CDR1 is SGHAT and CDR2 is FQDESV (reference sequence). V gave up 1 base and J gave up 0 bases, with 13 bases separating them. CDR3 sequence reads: CASSLDSAVSSYNEQFF. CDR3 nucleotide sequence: TGTGCCAGCAGCTTAGATTCGGCGGTGAGCTCCTACAATGAGCAGTTCTTC. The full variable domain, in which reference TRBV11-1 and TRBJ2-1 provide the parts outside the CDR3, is EAEVAQSPRYKITEKSQAVAFWCDPISGHATLYWYRQILGQGPELLVQFQDESVVDDSQLPKDRFSAERLKGVDSTLKIQPAELGDSAMYLCASSLDSAVSSYNEQFFGPGTRLTVL.

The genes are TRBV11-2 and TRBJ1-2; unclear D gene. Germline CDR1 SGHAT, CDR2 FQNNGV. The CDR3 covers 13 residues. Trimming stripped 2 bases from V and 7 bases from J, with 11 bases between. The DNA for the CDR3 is TGTGCCAGCAGCTTACCCGGGAGCGGTGGCTACACCTTC. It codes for CASSLPGSGGYTF.

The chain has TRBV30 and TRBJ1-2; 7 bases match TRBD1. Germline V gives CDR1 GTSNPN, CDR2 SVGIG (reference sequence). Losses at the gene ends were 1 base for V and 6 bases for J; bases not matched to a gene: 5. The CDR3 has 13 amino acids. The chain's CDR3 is CAWSERRGHGYTF. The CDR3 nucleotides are TGTGCCTGGAGTGAACGAAGGGGGCATGGCTACACCTTC.

The CDR3 protein is CASSQELGRVRVTYEQYF. As DNA, the CDR3 is TGCGCCAGCAGCCAAGAATTAGGTAGGGTCAGGGTAACCTACGAGCAGTACTTC. The chain links TRBV4-3 to TRBJ2-7; tentatively, D is TRBD1 (5 bases). The germline V and J ends were trimmed by 0 bases and 2 bases, with 20 bases remaining between them. From germline, CDR1 is LGHNA and CDR2 YSLEER. The CDR3 is made up of 18 amino acids.

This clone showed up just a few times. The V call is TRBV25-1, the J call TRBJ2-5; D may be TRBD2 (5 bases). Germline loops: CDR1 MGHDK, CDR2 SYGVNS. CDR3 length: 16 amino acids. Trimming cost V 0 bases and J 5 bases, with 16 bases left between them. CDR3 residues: CASSEYVEEGWETQYF. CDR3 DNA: TGTGCCAGCAGTGAATATGTTGAAGAGGGCTGGGAGACCCAGTACTTC. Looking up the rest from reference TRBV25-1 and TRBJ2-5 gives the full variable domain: EADIYQTPRYLVIGTGKKITLECSQTMGHDKMYWYQQDPGMELHLIHYSYGVNSTEKGDLSSESTVSRIRTEHFPLTLESARPSHTSQYLCASSEYVEEGWETQYFGPGTRLLVL.

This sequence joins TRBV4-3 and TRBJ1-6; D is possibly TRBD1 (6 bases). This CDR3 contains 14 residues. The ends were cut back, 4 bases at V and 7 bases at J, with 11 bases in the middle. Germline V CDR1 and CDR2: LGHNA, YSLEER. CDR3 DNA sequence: TGCGCCAGCAGCCCTGGACAGTCCAATTCACCCCTCCACTTT. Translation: CASSPGQSNSPLHF.